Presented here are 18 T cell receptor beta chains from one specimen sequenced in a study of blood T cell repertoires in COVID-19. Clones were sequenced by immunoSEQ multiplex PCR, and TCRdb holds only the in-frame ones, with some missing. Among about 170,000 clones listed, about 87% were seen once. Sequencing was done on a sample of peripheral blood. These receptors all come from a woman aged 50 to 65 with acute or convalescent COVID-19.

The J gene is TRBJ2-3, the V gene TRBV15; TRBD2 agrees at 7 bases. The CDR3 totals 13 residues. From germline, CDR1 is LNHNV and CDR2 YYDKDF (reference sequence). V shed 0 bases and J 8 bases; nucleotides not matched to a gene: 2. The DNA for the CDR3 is TGTGCCACCAGCAGAGAGACGGGAGGTACGCAGTATTTT. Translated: CATSRETGGTQYF.

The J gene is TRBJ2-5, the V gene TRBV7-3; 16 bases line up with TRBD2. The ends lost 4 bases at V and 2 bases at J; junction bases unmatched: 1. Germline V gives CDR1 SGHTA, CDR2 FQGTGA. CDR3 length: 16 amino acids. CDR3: CASSSGLAGGQETQYF. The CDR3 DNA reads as TGTGCCAGCAGCTCGGGACTAGCGGGGGGGCAAGAGACCCAGTACTTC.

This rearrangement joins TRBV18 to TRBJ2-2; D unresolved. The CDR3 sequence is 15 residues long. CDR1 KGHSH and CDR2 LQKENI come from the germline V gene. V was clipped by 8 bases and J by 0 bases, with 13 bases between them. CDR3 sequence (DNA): TGTGCCAGCCCACGGGCCGCGACGAACACCGGGGAGCTGTTTTTT. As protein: CASPRAATNTGELFF.

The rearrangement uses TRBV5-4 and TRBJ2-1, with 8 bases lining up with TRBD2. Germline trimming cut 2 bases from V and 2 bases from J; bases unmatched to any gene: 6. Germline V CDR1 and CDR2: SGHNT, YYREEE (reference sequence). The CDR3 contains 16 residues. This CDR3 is CASSFRTSFPYNEQFF. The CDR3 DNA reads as TGTGCCAGCAGCTTCCGGACTAGCTTCCCCTACAATGAGCAGTTCTTC.

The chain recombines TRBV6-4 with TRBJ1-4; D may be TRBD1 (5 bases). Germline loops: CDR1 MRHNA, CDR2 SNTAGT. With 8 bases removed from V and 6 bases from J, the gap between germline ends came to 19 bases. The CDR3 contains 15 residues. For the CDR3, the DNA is TGTGCCAGCGGTACCACAGCGGGGCGCGATGAAAAACTGTTTTTT. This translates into CASGTTAGRDEKLFF.

The CDR3 loop is CASSSGLAGGYVQGWEQYF. CDR3 coding DNA: TGTGCCAGCAGCTCCGGACTAGCGGGGGGCTATGTCCAAGGGTGGGAGCAGTACTTC. The V call is TRBV5-8, the J call TRBJ2-7; 14 bases are shared with TRBD2. The V gene's germline CDR1 is SGHTS and CDR2 YDEGEE. This CDR3 region has 19 residues. The V segment lost 3 bases and the J segment 7 bases; nucleotides outside the gene matches: 18.

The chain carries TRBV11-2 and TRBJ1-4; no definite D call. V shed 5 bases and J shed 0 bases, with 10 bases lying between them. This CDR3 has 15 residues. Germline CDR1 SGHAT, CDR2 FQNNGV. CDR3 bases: TGTGCCAGCAGCGCCCAGATTGCAACTAATGAAAAACTGTTTTTT. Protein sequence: CASSAQIATNEKLFF.

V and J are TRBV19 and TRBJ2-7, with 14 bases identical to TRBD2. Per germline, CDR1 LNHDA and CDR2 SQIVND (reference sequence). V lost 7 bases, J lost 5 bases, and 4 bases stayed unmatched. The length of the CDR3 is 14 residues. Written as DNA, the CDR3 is TGTGCCAGTACCCCGGGACTAGCGGGAGACGAGCAGTACTTC. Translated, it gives CASTPGLAGDEQYF.

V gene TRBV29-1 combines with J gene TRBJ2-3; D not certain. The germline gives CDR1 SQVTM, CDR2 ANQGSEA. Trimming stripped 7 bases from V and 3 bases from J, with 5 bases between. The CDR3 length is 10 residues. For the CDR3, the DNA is TGCAGCGCCCTAACAGATACGCAGTATTTT. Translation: CSALTDTQYF.

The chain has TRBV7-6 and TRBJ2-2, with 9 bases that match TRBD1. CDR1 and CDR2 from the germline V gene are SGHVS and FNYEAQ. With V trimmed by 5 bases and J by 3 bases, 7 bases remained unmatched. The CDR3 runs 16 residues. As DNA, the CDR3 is TGTGCCAGCAGCCCGTCCCGGACAGGGGACACCGGGGAGCTGTTTTTT. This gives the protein CASSPSRTGDTGELFF.

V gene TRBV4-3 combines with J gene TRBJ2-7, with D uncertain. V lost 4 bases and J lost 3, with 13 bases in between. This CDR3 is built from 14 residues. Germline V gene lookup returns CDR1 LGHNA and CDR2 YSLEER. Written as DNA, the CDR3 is TGCGCCAGCAGCCTAAAGGTCGGGTTCTACGAGCAGTACTTC. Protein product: CASSLKVGFYEQYF.

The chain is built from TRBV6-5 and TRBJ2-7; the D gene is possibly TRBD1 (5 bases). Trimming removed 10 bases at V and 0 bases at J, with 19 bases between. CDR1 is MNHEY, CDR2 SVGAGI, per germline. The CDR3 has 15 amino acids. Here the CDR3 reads CAIQPRIDSSYEQYF. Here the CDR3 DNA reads TGTGCCATCCAACCCCGAATAGACAGCTCCTACGAGCAGTACTTC.

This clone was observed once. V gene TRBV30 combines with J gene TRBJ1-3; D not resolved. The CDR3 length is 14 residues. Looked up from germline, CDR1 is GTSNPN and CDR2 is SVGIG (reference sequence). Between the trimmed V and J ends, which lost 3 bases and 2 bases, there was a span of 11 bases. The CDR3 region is CAWRFGGTGNTIYF. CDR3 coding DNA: TGTGCCTGGAGGTTCGGAGGGACTGGAAACACCATATATTTT.

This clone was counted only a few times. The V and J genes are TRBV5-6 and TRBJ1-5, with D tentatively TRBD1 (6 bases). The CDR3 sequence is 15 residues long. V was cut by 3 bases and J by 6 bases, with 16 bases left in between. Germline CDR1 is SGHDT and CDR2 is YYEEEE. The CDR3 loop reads CASSSTGGHFQPQHF. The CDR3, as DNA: TGTGCCAGCAGCTCGACAGGAGGTCATTTTCAGCCCCAGCATTTT. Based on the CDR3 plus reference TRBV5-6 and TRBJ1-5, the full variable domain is DAGVTQSPTHLIKTRGQQVTLRCSPKSGHDTVSWYQQALGQGPQFIFQYYEEEERQRGNFPDRFSGHQFPNYSSELNVNALLLGDSALYLCASSSTGGHFQPQHFGDGTRLSIL.

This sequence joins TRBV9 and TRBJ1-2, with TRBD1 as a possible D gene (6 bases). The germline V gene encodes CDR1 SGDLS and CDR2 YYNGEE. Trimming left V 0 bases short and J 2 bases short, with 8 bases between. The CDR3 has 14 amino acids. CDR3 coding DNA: TGTGCCAGCAGCGTAGCAGGGGCCAACTATGGCTACACCTTC. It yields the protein CASSVAGANYGYTF.

The CDR3 sequence: CASSYSGLAYEQYF. CDR3 coding DNA: TGTGCCAGCAGCTACTCGGGACTAGCCTACGAGCAGTACTTC. This chain uses TRBV7-9 with TRBJ2-7, with 8 bases identical to TRBD2. The CDR3 consists of 14 residues. V shed 4 bases and J 2 bases; nucleotides not matched to a gene: 4. Germline V gene lookup returns CDR1 SEHNR and CDR2 FQNEAQ (reference sequence).

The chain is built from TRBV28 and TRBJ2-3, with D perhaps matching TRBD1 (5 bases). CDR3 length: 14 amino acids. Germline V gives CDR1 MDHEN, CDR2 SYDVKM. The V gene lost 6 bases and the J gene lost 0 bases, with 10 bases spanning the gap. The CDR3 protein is CASRSGLSTDTQYF. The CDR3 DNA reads TGTGCCAGCAGATCAGGGTTGAGCACAGATACGCAGTATTTT.

The chain's CDR3 is CASSLAGLAYEQYF. Here the CDR3 DNA reads TGTGCCAGCAGCTTAGCGGGACTAGCCTACGAGCAGTACTTC. This chain uses TRBV7-6 with TRBJ2-7; TRBD2 matches 8 bases. The trim removed 0 bases at V and 2 bases at J, leaving 0 bases unmatched. In germline, CDR1 is SGHVS, CDR2 FNYEAQ. The CDR3 covers 14 residues.